Each of the 22 T cell receptor beta chains below was sequenced from the same sample in a study of blood T cell repertoires in COVID-19. The repertoire was sequenced with immunoSEQ multiplex PCR; TCRdb's copy has only in-frame clones and lacks some. In the table there are around 250,000 clones, 91% of which are singletons. Sequencing was performed on PBMCs or T cells enriched from blood (not recorded which). The receptor source for this set is a human donor in a cohort exposed to, infected with or recovered from COVID-19 (not recorded which). The donor label of this sample is uncertain.

The V call is TRBV11-3, the J call TRBJ2-3; D not certain. CDR1 is SGHNT and CDR2 is YENEEA in the germline V gene. This CDR3 has 13 residues. Trimming removed 4 bases from V and 4 bases from J, with 9 bases in between. The chain's CDR3 is CASSSDSSDTQYF. In DNA, the CDR3 is TGTGCCAGCAGCTCCGACTCTTCAGATACGCAGTATTTT.

The chain combines TRBV10-1 with TRBJ1-2; D ambiguous. The V end was cut by 6 bases, the J end by 6 bases, with 11 bases between. This CDR3 is built from 12 residues. Germline CDR1 reads WNHNN; CDR2 reads SYGVQD (reference sequence). CDR3: CASSLRDNGYTF. Here the CDR3 DNA reads TGCGCCAGCAGCCTCCGAGACAATGGCTACACCTTC.

The gene calls are TRBV19 and TRBJ1-4; 9 bases match TRBD1. This CDR3 contains 15 residues. Per germline, CDR1 LNHDA and CDR2 SQIVND (reference sequence). Unmatched junction bases numbered 8, after V lost 5 bases and J lost 7 bases. DNA for the CDR3: TGTGCCAGTAGTCCCCGAGGGACAGGGTTTGAAAAACTGTTTTTT. It yields the protein CASSPRGTGFEKLFF. Combining the CDR3 with reference TRBV19 and TRBJ1-4 gives the whole variable domain DGGITQSPKYLFRKEGQNVTLSCEQNLNHDAMYWYRQDPGQGLRLIYYSQIVNDFQKGDIAEGYSVSREKKESFPLTVTSAQKNPTAFYLCASSPRGTGFEKLFFGSGTQLSVL.

The gene calls are TRBV11-2 and TRBJ1-1, with no clear D. V was trimmed by 1 base and J by 6 bases, leaving 9 bases between them. The CDR3 length is 13 residues. Germline CDR1 reads SGHAT; CDR2 reads FQNNGV. This CDR3 is CASSLGPGAEAFF. For the CDR3, the DNA is TGTGCCAGCAGCTTAGGGCCCGGGGCTGAAGCTTTCTTT.

The chain carries TRBV28 and TRBJ2-3, with 9 bases lining up with TRBD2. The V gene's germline CDR1 is MDHEN and CDR2 SYDVKM. The CDR3 has 15 amino acids. The V segment lost 3 bases and the J segment 6 bases; nucleotides outside the gene matches: 7. The CDR3 DNA is TGTGCCAGCAGTTTTCATAGCGGGGGCCGGGATACGCAGTATTTT. Protein product: CASSFHSGGRDTQYF.

The V gene is TRBV7-9, the J gene TRBJ2-2, with 10 positions matching TRBD1. This CDR3 comprises 15 residues. The trim removed 4 bases at V and 3 bases at J, leaving 2 bases unmatched. CDR1 is SEHNR, CDR2 FQNEAQ, per germline (reference sequence). This CDR3 is CASSSGQGDTGELFF. CDR3 bases: TGTGCCAGCAGCTCTGGACAGGGGGACACCGGGGAGCTGTTTTTT.

The chain recombines TRBV6-5 with TRBJ1-3, with no clear D. Germline lookup yields CDR1 MNHEY and CDR2 SVGAGI. V lost 4 bases and J 4 bases, leaving 11 bases between the germline ends. CDR3 length equals 14 residues. In nucleotides, the CDR3 is TGTGCCAGCAGTTCTACAGATCTAGGAAACACCATATATTTT. This sequence encodes CASSSTDLGNTIYF.

The chain combines TRBV2 with TRBJ1-2, with 7 bases lining up with TRBD1. CDR1 and CDR2 (germline): SNHLY, FYNNEI. V gave up 8 bases and J gave up 3 bases; unmatched junction bases: 6. The length of the CDR3 is 13 residues. The CDR3 region has the DNA TGTGCCAGCCTGACAGGGCTCGACTATGGCTACACCTTC. Protein product: CASLTGLDYGYTF.

The V call is TRBV7-2, the J call TRBJ1-5, with TRBD1 matching 7 bases. CDR1 and CDR2 from the germline V gene are SGHTA and FQGNSA. V lost 5 bases to trimming and J lost 0 bases; unmatched junction nucleotides: 10. The CDR3 length is 17 residues. CDR3 protein: CASSPQSQGNSNQPQHF. CDR3 nucleotide sequence: TGTGCCAGCAGCCCTCAATCACAGGGGAATAGCAATCAGCCCCAGCATTTT.

This clone was seen only once. The chain is built from TRBV4-3 and TRBJ2-7; TRBD1 might be the D (6 bases). V was shortened by 0 bases and J by 3 bases, with 9 bases between the two germline ends. CDR3 length: 14 residues. Germline-derived CDR1 and CDR2 are LGHNA and YSLEER. CDR3 loop: CASSQDPGDYEQYF. The CDR3 bases are TGCGCCAGCAGCCAAGACCCAGGGGACTACGAGCAGTACTTC.

The genes are TRBV2 and TRBJ1-2; D is unclear. This CDR3 is 12 amino acids long. Germline CDR1 and CDR2: SNHLY and FYNNEI. Trimming shortened V by 8 bases and J by 5 bases, and 12 bases separated the two germline ends. CDR3 loop: CASRRAMYGYTF. The DNA for the CDR3 is TGTGCCAGCCGTAGAGCCATGTATGGCTACACCTTC.

J is TRBJ1-1 and V is TRBV19; D gene unclear. CDR1 and CDR2 from the germline V gene are LNHDA and SQIVND (reference sequence). V was pared by 0 bases and J by 4 bases, with 12 bases between. The CDR3 loop spans 15 amino acids. The CDR3 is CASSIERTWGTEAFF. The CDR3 nucleotides are TGTGCCAGTAGTATAGAAAGGACTTGGGGCACTGAAGCTTTCTTT.

The chain has TRBV19 and TRBJ1-3; D ambiguous. V gave up 3 bases and J gave up 0 bases, with 6 bases separating them. In germline, CDR1 is LNHDA, CDR2 SQIVND (reference sequence). This CDR3 has 14 amino acids. DNA for the CDR3: TGTGCCAGTAGTATCGCAGTCTCTGGAAACACCATATATTTT. Protein: CASSIAVSGNTIYF.

The chain joins TRBV6-4 to TRBJ2-2, with D unclear. CDR1 and CDR2 (germline): MRHNA, SNTAGT. The CDR3 has 13 residues. V was shortened by 3 bases and J by 7 bases, with 9 bases between the two germline ends. CDR3 protein: CASSENEDGELFF. Written as DNA, the CDR3 is TGTGCCAGCAGTGAGAACGAGGACGGGGAGCTGTTTTTT.

The J gene is TRBJ1-1, the V gene TRBV2; possibly TRBD1 for D (5 bases). V was cut by 0 bases and J by 5 bases, with 19 bases left in between. In germline, CDR1 is SNHLY, CDR2 FYNNEI. The CDR3 has 17 residues. The chain's CDR3 is CASSEALGGSGKTEAFF. CDR3 nucleotides: TGTGCCAGCAGTGAAGCGCTGGGGGGAAGCGGGAAAACTGAAGCTTTCTTT.

V and J are TRBV19 and TRBJ2-7; TRBD1 aligns across 8 bases. Looked up from germline, CDR1 is LNHDA and CDR2 is SQIVND (reference sequence). This CDR3 is built from 13 residues. With 10 bases clipped from V and 4 bases from J, the junction kept 9 bases outside the gene matches. For the CDR3, the DNA is TGTGCCACAGGACAGGGAATGATGTACGAGCAGTACTTC. It is translated as CATGQGMMYEQYF.

This clone is a singleton in its sample. In nucleotides, the CDR3 is TGTGCCAGCAGCCAAGATCGGACAGGGGGACGAAAACTGTTTTTT. Translated, it gives CASSQDRTGGRKLFF. The chain joins TRBV3-1 (or the pseudogene TRBV3-2) to TRBJ1-4, with 10 nucleotides matching TRBD1. Germline V gene data show CDR1 as LGHDT and CDR2 as YNNKEL (reference sequence). V gave up 0 bases and J gave up 10 bases; unmatched junction bases: 5. There are 15 residues in the CDR3.

A few counts support this clone. The chain is built from TRBV27 and TRBJ1-5; weak D call: TRBD1 (5 bases). The V end was cut by 2 bases, the J end by 3 bases, with 11 bases between. The CDR3 sequence is 15 residues long. Germline V gene lookup returns CDR1 MNHEY and CDR2 SMNVEV (reference sequence). The CDR3 loop reads CASSLQSGINQPQHF. The CDR3 DNA reads as TGTGCCAGCAGTTTACAGTCAGGGATCAATCAGCCCCAGCATTTT.

The V call is TRBV18, the J call TRBJ2-7; D ambiguous. The germline V gene has CDR1 KGHSH and CDR2 LQKENI. V lost 0 bases and J lost 10, with 13 bases in between. This CDR3 spans 13 amino acids. CDR3 sequence reads: CASSPPSGTDQYF. The CDR3 bases are TGTGCCAGCTCACCACCCTCCGGAACAGACCAGTACTTC.

This chain uses TRBV5-6 with TRBJ1-1; 7 bases align to TRBD1. CDR3 length: 14 amino acids. Per the germline V gene, CDR1 is SGHDT and CDR2 is YYEEEE. Unmatched junction bases numbered 1, after V lost 1 base and J lost 1 base. The CDR3, as DNA: TGTGCCAGCAGCTTGTCAGGGGGGAACACTGAAGCTTTCTTT. The encoded protein is CASSLSGGNTEAFF.

V is TRBV11-2 and J is TRBJ2-3; D gene ambiguous. Trimming took 0 bases from V and 4 from J, leaving 5 bases between them. Looked up from germline, CDR1 is SGHAT and CDR2 is FQNNGV. The CDR3 spans 13 residues. CDR3 amino acids: CASSLETSDTQYF. In nucleotides, the CDR3 is TGTGCCAGCAGCTTAGAAACATCAGATACGCAGTATTTT.

This chain connects TRBV7-9 to TRBJ1-2; the D is unclear. Germline loops: CDR1 SEHNR, CDR2 FQNEAQ (reference sequence). The CDR3 sequence is 13 residues long. Between the trimmed V and J ends, which lost 3 bases and 4 bases, there was a span of 9 bases. The CDR3 sequence: CASSFENGYGYTF. CDR3 sequence (DNA): TGTGCCAGCAGCTTTGAAAACGGCTATGGCTACACCTTC.